What follows describes a single TCR beta chain. The antigen remains unidentified. This specimen comes from a study of T cell responses to AZD1222 COVID-19 vaccine. Study-wide results and limits: Dominant at 160-218 and 743-854, vaccine-associated CD4 TCRs also spanned spike. Seropositive status at baseline applied to only a handful of AZD1222 recipients. Spike-specific TCR breadth and depth went up after people got two AZD1222 doses. The sample set comprised mostly white British donors with more females, and clonal diversity was possibly underestimated.

The assay was immunoSEQ multiplex PCR, and TCRdb's table has in-frame clones only and misses some. The data contain 90,000 to 120,000 clones, roughly 85% of them singletons. Germline CDR1 is LGHDT and CDR2 is YNNKEL (reference sequence). V lost 4 bases and J lost 8; bases outside the gene matches: 8. The CDR3 extends over 14 amino acids. The sequence derives from an adult who received the AZD1222 COVID-19 vaccine. The chain uses TRBV3-1 (or the pseudogene TRBV3-2) and TRBJ2-3; 8 nucleotides line up with TRBD2. The starting material was peripheral blood, obtained 28 days after the second AZD1222 dose. The CDR3 bases are TGTGCCAGCAGCCCTTCGGGGGGGCCGGGTACGCAGTATTTT. This codes for CASSPSGGPGTQYF.